The 27 T cell receptor beta chains below come from one sample, sequenced in a study of blood T cell repertoires in COVID-19. Produced via immunoSEQ multiplex PCR; TCRdb's table is partial and in-frame only. The sample includes 130,000 to 150,000 clones, around 84% of them seen just once. The material sequenced was peripheral blood. The receptors here all came from a human donor in a cohort sampled during active COVID-19.

The CDR3 DNA reads as TGCGCCAGCAGCCAAGATATGAAACAGGGGTACGAGCAGTACTTC. Protein: CASSQDMKQGYEQYF. The chain employs TRBV4-3 and TRBJ2-7, with 7 positions matching TRBD1. Germline CDR1 and CDR2: LGHNA and YSLEER. After removal of 0 bases from V and 4 bases from J, the junction contained 6 bases not matched to a gene. The CDR3 covers 15 residues.

The chain has TRBV7-3 and TRBJ2-1; weak D call: TRBD1 (6 bases). Trimming cost V 2 bases and J 7 bases, with 12 bases left between them. The length of the CDR3 is 14 residues. Germline CDR1 is SGHTA and CDR2 is FQGTGA. CDR3 loop: CASSLGGSRNEQFF. The DNA of the CDR3 is TGTGCCAGCAGCTTAGGGGGCAGTAGGAATGAGCAGTTCTTC.

CDR3 sequence: CASSGQGYYTEAFF. DNA of the CDR3: TGCGCCAGCAGCGGACAGGGGTATTACACTGAAGCTTTCTTT. This sequence joins TRBV4-1 and TRBJ1-1, with TRBD1 matching over 9 bases. This CDR3 has 14 amino acids. Per the germline V gene, CDR1 is MGHRA and CDR2 is YSYEKL. Trimming removed 5 bases from V and 3 bases from J; junction bases left unmatched: 4.

The rearrangement joins TRBV9 to TRBJ2-5; 10 nucleotides agree with TRBD2. CDR1 is SGDLS, CDR2 YYNGEE, per germline. Trimming removed 3 bases from V and 1 base from J; junction bases left unmatched: 3. The CDR3 runs to 15 residues. CDR3 DNA: TGTGCCAGCAGCGAAGCGGGGGGGCGCCAAGAGACCCAGTACTTC. The encoded protein is CASSEAGGRQETQYF.

This chain joins TRBV28 and TRBJ1-2; 9 bases match TRBD1. Germline V CDR1 and CDR2: MDHEN, SYDVKM. With V trimmed by 7 bases and J by 7 bases, 13 bases remained unmatched. This CDR3 is built from 15 residues. The CDR3 DNA follows: TGTGCCAGCAACGACCCGGGACAGGGTCGGGGTGGCTACACCTTC. Translated: CASNDPGQGRGGYTF.

The chain is built from TRBV5-1 and TRBJ2-2; D might be TRBD2 (5 bases). Trimming shortened V by 4 bases and J by 1 base, and 11 bases separated the two germline ends. The germline V gene encodes CDR1 SGHRS and CDR2 YFSETQ. The CDR3 runs 15 residues. The CDR3 DNA follows: TGCGCCAGCAGCCCTGGACTGCTGAACACCGGGGAGCTGTTTTTT. This translates into CASSPGLLNTGELFF.

This chain joins TRBV5-1 and TRBJ1-3; no firm D call. The CDR3 covers 16 residues. The V end was cut by 4 bases, the J end by 3 bases, with 17 bases between. CDR1 is SGHRS and CDR2 is YFSETQ in the germline V gene. The CDR3 spells CASSPGSGPFGNTIYF. The CDR3 DNA sequence: TGCGCCAGCAGCCCTGGTAGTGGGCCGTTTGGAAACACCATATATTTT. The full variable domain, in which reference TRBV5-1 and TRBJ1-3 provide the parts outside the CDR3, is KAGVTQTPRYLIKTRGQQVTLSCSPISGHRSVSWYQQTPGQGLQFLFEYFSETQRNKGNFPGRFSGRQFSNSRSEMNVSTLELGDSALYLCASSPGSGPFGNTIYFGEGSWLTVV.

This sequence joins TRBV5-1 and TRBJ2-7; 9 bases agree with TRBD1. CDR1 is SGHRS and CDR2 is YFSETQ in the germline V gene. With V trimmed by 0 bases and J by 5 bases, 6 bases remained unmatched. The CDR3 length is 15 residues. The CDR3 bases are TGCGCCAGCAGCTTGGAAGGGACAGGGATGAACGAGCAGTACTTC. It codes for CASSLEGTGMNEQYF.

The CDR3 DNA reads as TGTGCCAGCAGTCTACTGGACAGACCTTATGGCTACACCTTC. Protein sequence: CASSLLDRPYGYTF. This sequence joins TRBV5-6 and TRBJ1-2, with a possible D match to TRBD1 (6 bases). CDR1 is SGHDT and CDR2 is YYEEEE in the germline V gene. The CDR3 is 14 amino acids. Trimming took off 5 bases at V and 5 bases at J, with 16 bases between the two ends. The full variable domain, with the rest looked up from reference TRBV5-6 and TRBJ1-2, is DAGVTQSPTHLIKTRGQQVTLRCSPKSGHDTVSWYQQALGQGPQFIFQYYEEEERQRGNFPDRFSGHQFPNYSSELNVNALLLGDSALYLCASSLLDRPYGYTFGSGTRLTVV.

CDR3 amino acids: CASSPGPANSYEQYF. The CDR3 region has the DNA TGTGCCAGCAGCCCAGGCCCTGCGAACTCCTACGAGCAGTACTTC. The rearrangement joins TRBV5-6 to TRBJ2-7; the D is unclear. The germline V gene encodes CDR1 SGHDT and CDR2 YYEEEE. Deletions cut 4 bases from V and 0 bases from J, with 14 bases between. This CDR3 is 15 amino acids long.

This sequence joins TRBV6-5 and TRBJ1-2; TRBD1 matches at 8 bases. Per germline, CDR1 MNHEY and CDR2 SVGAGI. The ends lost 6 bases at V and 4 bases at J; junction bases unmatched: 10. The CDR3 totals 15 residues. CDR3 in amino acids: CASSRRRGLGYGYTF. The CDR3 coding sequence is TGTGCCAGCAGCAGACGCAGGGGGCTTGGCTATGGCTACACCTTC.

In this sample, this clone turned up a few times. J is TRBJ2-1 and V is TRBV6-6; D may be TRBD1 (5 bases). With 7 bases removed from V and 6 bases from J, the gap between germline ends came to 13 bases. CDR3 length equals 13 residues. The V gene's germline CDR1 is MNHNY and CDR2 SVGAGI (reference sequence). CDR3 in amino acids: CASKGSGPNEQFF. DNA for the CDR3: TGTGCCAGCAAGGGGTCGGGTCCCAATGAGCAGTTCTTC.

This clone came up many times. CDR3: CASSLRDSGYGYTF. For the CDR3, the DNA is TGTGCCAGCAGCTTAAGGGACAGCGGCTATGGCTACACCTTC. This chain joins TRBV7-2 and TRBJ1-2; 7 nucleotides agree with TRBD1. The CDR3 covers 14 residues. From germline, CDR1 is SGHTA and CDR2 FQGNSA. V shed 2 bases, J shed 4 bases, and the junction held 4 bases outside the gene matches.

V gene TRBV7-2 combines with J gene TRBJ2-5; D gene ambiguous. The V end was cut by 3 bases, the J end by 4 bases, with 6 bases between. The length of the CDR3 is 12 residues. From germline, CDR1 is SGHTA and CDR2 FQGNSA. The CDR3 nucleotides are TGTGCCAGCAGCTTCCCCTCAGAGACCCAGTACTTC. This encodes CASSFPSETQYF.

The DNA for the CDR3 is TGTGCCAGTAGTCCGGACAGGGCGCGTGCCGGGGAGCTGTTTTTT. As protein: CASSPDRARAGELFF. The chain links TRBV19 to TRBJ2-2, with 8 bases identical to TRBD1. Germline V gene sequence: CDR1 LNHDA, CDR2 SQIVND (reference sequence). J was trimmed by 6 bases and V by 5 bases; bases with no gene match: 8. The CDR3 is 15 residues long.

The V gene is TRBV12-3 or TRBV12-4, the J gene TRBJ1-3, with D unresolved. The length of the CDR3 is 12 residues. Trimming removed 4 bases at V and 8 bases at J, with 9 bases between. The CDR3: CASSSPPDTIYF. In nucleotides, the CDR3 is TGTGCCAGCAGTTCGCCCCCAGACACCATATATTTT.

This clone was detected a few times. V gene TRBV3-1 (or the pseudogene TRBV3-2) combines with J gene TRBJ2-1; TRBD2 agrees at 16 bases. CDR3 length: 19 amino acids. Germline V lookup: CDR1 LGHDT, CDR2 YNNKEL (reference sequence). V was clipped by 0 bases and J by 8 bases; unmatched bases: 10. The CDR3 is CASSQDRGLAGGPKDEQFF. As DNA, the CDR3 is TGTGCCAGCAGCCAAGATCGGGGACTAGCGGGGGGGCCGAAGGATGAGCAGTTCTTC.

The chain uses TRBV13 and TRBJ2-1; D is perhaps TRBD1 (5 bases). Trimming cost V 1 base and J 1 base, with 5 bases left between them. CDR1 is PRHDT and CDR2 is FYEKMQ in the germline V gene (reference sequence). The CDR3 loop spans 14 amino acids. The CDR3 loop reads CASSLEGSYNEQFF. CDR3 DNA: TGTGCCAGCAGCTTAGAGGGGTCCTACAATGAGCAGTTCTTC.

V usage is TRBV5-1 and J usage is TRBJ2-5; 14 bases align to TRBD2. Germline trimming cut 3 bases from V and 7 bases from J; bases unmatched to any gene: 8. CDR1 SGHRS and CDR2 YFSETQ come from the germline V gene. CDR3 length equals 16 residues. The CDR3 DNA sequence: TGCGCCAGCAGCTCCCGGACTAGCGGGGGGCCGGCGACCCAGTACTTC. Its translation: CASSSRTSGGPATQYF.

This chain links TRBV4-1 with TRBJ1-2; 7 bases align to TRBD1. CDR1 and CDR2 (germline): MGHRA, YSYEKL. V lost 7 bases to trimming and J lost 2 bases; unmatched junction nucleotides: 7. This CDR3 region has 14 residues. DNA for the CDR3: TGCGCCAGCAACCCCACAGGGGACAACTATGGCTACACCTTC. Its translation: CASNPTGDNYGYTF.

The chain has TRBV10-3 and TRBJ2-2; D uncertain. Trimming left V 0 bases short and J 0 bases short, with 5 bases between. CDR1 ENHRY and CDR2 SYGVKD come from the germline V gene. This CDR3 spans 15 amino acids. CDR3 protein: CAISESSSNTGELFF. The CDR3, as DNA: TGTGCCATCAGTGAGTCCTCCTCGAACACCGGGGAGCTGTTTTTT.

The chain employs TRBV25-1 and TRBJ2-1; 9 bases fit TRBD1. The CDR3 loop spans 15 amino acids. Germline CDR1 is MGHDK and CDR2 is SYGVNS. V was clipped by 5 bases and J by 7 bases; unmatched bases: 9. The CDR3 coding sequence is TGTGCCAGCAGTTCCGGGACAGGGACGAGGAATGAGCAGTTCTTC. Translation gives CASSSGTGTRNEQFF.

This rearrangement joins TRBV27 to TRBJ1-6, with 8 bases matching TRBD1. The J segment lost 4 bases and the V segment lost 5 bases, leaving 4 bases of the junction unmatched. CDR1 is MNHEY, CDR2 SMNVEV, per germline (reference sequence). The CDR3 is 15 residues long. CDR3 loop: CASSARQGYNSPLHF. Here the CDR3 DNA reads TGTGCCAGCAGTGCTCGACAGGGGTATAATTCACCCCTCCACTTT.

The chain uses TRBV11-3 and TRBJ1-3, with 12 bases identical to TRBD1. In germline, CDR1 is SGHNT, CDR2 YENEEA. With V trimmed by 3 bases and J by 4 bases, 4 bases remained unmatched. This CDR3 region has 16 residues. This CDR3 reads CASSFTGQGAGNTIYF. The CDR3 nucleotides read TGTGCCAGCAGCTTCACGGGACAGGGGGCCGGAAACACCATATATTTT.

The J gene is TRBJ1-1, the V gene TRBV5-4; TRBD1 might be the D (6 bases). Germline V gene lookup returns CDR1 SGHNT and CDR2 YYREEE (reference sequence). V was pared by 0 bases and J by 6 bases, with 9 bases between. The length of the CDR3 is 13 residues. The CDR3 DNA sequence: TGTGCCAGCAGCTTGGCAGGGGCTCCTGAAGCTTTCTTT. Amino acid sequence: CASSLAGAPEAFF.

The rearrangement joins TRBV11-3 to TRBJ2-3; 7 nucleotides align to TRBD1. CDR1 SGHNT and CDR2 YENEEA come from the germline V gene. The trim removed 3 bases at V and 6 bases at J, leaving 9 bases unmatched. The CDR3 spans 15 residues. This CDR3 reads CASSLRRGRRDTQYF. CDR3 nucleotide sequence: TGTGCCAGCAGCTTGCGAAGGGGGCGGCGGGATACGCAGTATTTT.

J is TRBJ1-2 and V is TRBV29-1, with D possibly being TRBD1 (5 bases). The CDR3 sequence is 15 residues long. Trimming pared 7 bases from V and 5 bases from J, leaving 23 bases between. Germline V lookup: CDR1 SQVTM, CDR2 ANQGSEA. CDR3 in DNA: TGCAGCGCAACCGAACCGGACACCCGGGCTTATGGCTACACCTTC. Translating gives CSATEPDTRAYGYTF.